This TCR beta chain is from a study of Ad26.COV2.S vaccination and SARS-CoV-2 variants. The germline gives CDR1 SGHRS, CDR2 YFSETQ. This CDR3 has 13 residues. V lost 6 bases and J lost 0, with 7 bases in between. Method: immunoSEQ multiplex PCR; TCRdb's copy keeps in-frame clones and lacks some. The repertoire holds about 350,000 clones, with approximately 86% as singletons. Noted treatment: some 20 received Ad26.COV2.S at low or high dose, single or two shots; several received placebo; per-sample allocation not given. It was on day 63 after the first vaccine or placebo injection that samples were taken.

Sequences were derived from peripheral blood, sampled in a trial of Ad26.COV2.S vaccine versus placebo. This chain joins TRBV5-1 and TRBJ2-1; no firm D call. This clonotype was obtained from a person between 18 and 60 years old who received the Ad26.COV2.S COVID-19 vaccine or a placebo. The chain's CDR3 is CASKGSSYNEQFF. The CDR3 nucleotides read TGCGCCAGCAAGGGATCCTCCTACAATGAGCAGTTCTTC.